This T cell receptor beta chain was retrieved from a study of blood T cells in healthy people across ages. Germline V gene lookup returns CDR1 LNHDA and CDR2 SQIVND (reference sequence). This CDR3 is 16 amino acids long. This clonotype was counted only a few times. Its antigen remains unidentified. It was with a sample-barcoded 5' primer and a J-beta primer mix that a second PCR of roughly 7 to 12 cycles was run. MiXCR, run by TCRdb on the 5' RACE reads, gives a single entry per CDR3 protein. The table shows around 1,900,000 distinct CDR3 sequences, with around 42% occurring only once. Study outcomes and limitations: Older age coincided with a roughly linear decline in TCR beta diversity per million T cells.

The sequenced sample consisted of blood. This rearrangement joins TRBV19 to TRBJ2-7; 7 nucleotides line up with TRBD2. The DNA end lines up better with TRBJ2-5; the J call may be wrong. This clonotype was obtained from a human donor in good health. The CDR3 DNA reads as TGTGCCAGTAGTATCCTGAGCGGGGCGACCCAAGAGACCCAGTACTTC. Its translation: CASSILSGATQETQYF.